Listed below are T cell receptor beta chains from one sample, sequenced in a study of blood T cell repertoires in COVID-19. Clones were read by immunoSEQ multiplex PCR, and TCRdb kept only the in-frame ones, dropping some. Seen here are 200,000 to 250,000 clones, 85% to 90% observed once, and the top ten hold 2% to 3%. The material sequenced was peripheral blood. Receptors were obtained from a man under 40 with COVID-19, enrolled during active disease. Both conserved end residues are part of each CDR3. The order of the fields is J gene, V gene, D gene, clone size, CDR3 DNA, CDR3 protein. D genes are given only for firm matches. For some rows the clone size is stated as once, few or many, or as a class when expanded; others skip it.

>TRBJ1-3|TRBV2|NA|NA
TGTGCCAGCCTCAATGAGGATTCGACTATATATTTT
CASLNEDSTIYF
>TRBJ1-2|TRBV5-6|NA|NA
TGTGCCAGCTGCCGGGCGGGGGAGGTACTATATGGCTACACCTTC
CASCRAGEVLYGYTF
>TRBJ2-1|TRBV30|NA|NA
TGTGCCTGGACCGACGGAACAGGACCCTACAATGAGCAGTTCTTC
CAWTDGTGPYNEQFF
>TRBJ1-6|TRBV9|TRBD1|NA
TGTGCCAGCAGCGTAGCTAGGACAGGGGTAAATTCACCCCTCCACTTT
CASSVARTGVNSPLHF
>TRBJ2-7|TRBV27|TRBD2|once
TGTGCCAGCAGCGACGGACTAGCGGTCTACGAGCAGTACTTC
CASSDGLAVYEQYF
>TRBJ1-4|TRBV6-5|TRBD1|NA
TGTGCCACCAGCATGAACAGGGGAAATGAAAAACTGTTTTTT
CATSMNRGNEKLFF
>TRBJ1-1|TRBV19|NA|NA
TGTGCCAGTAGTATGATGGGAGGCATGAACACTGAAGCTTTCTTT
CASSMMGGMNTEAFF
>TRBJ1-4|TRBV5-5|TRBD1|NA
TGTGCCAGCAGAGGAACGGACAGGGCAGGAAAACTGTTTTTT
CASRGTDRAGKLFF
>TRBJ1-1|TRBV11-2|TRBD1|NA
TGTGCCAGCAGCCCCGTGACAGGGAGCACTGAAGCTTTCTTT
CASSPVTGSTEAFF
>TRBJ2-1|TRBV5-6|NA|NA
TGTGCCAGCAGCTCCTCGGGGCTAGCGTATCCAATGAGAGGGTTCTTC
CASSSSGLAYPMRGFF
>TRBJ1-2|TRBV29-1|NA|once
TGCAGCGCCGAACGGGTGGACTATGGCTACACCTTC
CSAERVDYGYTF
>TRBJ1-5|TRBV5-6|NA|NA
TGTGCCAGCAGCTTGGCTAGGGGTAGCGGTCAGCCCCAGCATTTT
CASSLARGSGQPQHF
>TRBJ2-3|TRBV9|NA|NA
TGTGCCAGCAGCGGAGGGTGGAACACAGATACGCAGTATTTT
CASSGGWNTDTQYF
>TRBJ1-4|TRBV6-2/TRBV6-3|NA|NA
TGTGCCAGCAGTTACTCGACCAGGGGTGAAAAACTGTTTTTT
CASSYSTRGEKLFF
>TRBJ1-1|TRBV5-4|NA|NA
TGTGCCAGCAGCTTCCCCGGGGATCGTAGCACTGAAGCTTTCTTT
CASSFPGDRSTEAFF
>TRBJ1-1|TRBV4-1|TRBD1|NA
TGCGCCAGCAGCCCTCGACAGGGACTTAACACTGAAGCTTTCTTT
CASSPRQGLNTEAFF
>TRBJ1-5|TRBV5-1|TRBD1|NA
TGCGCCAGCAGCCCAGGGGGGAATCAGCCCCAGCATTTT
CASSPGGNQPQHF
>TRBJ2-1|TRBV5-4|NA|NA
TGTGCCAGCAGCTCCGAGACAGCCACCAATGAGCAGTTCTTC
CASSSETATNEQFF
>TRBJ1-2|TRBV11-2|NA|NA
TGTGCCAGCACCGGGTGGCAGTCCTATGGCTACACCTTC
CASTGWQSYGYTF
>TRBJ1-5|TRBV6-2/TRBV6-3|TRBD1|NA
TGTGCCAGCAGTCTATGGACAGGAGGTAATCAGCCCCAGCATTTT
CASSLWTGGNQPQHF
>TRBJ1-2|TRBV5-1|TRBD1|NA
TGCGCCAGCAGGCCGAACACAGGGGGCGCGCTCTATGGCTACACCTTC
CASRPNTGGALYGYTF
>TRBJ1-3|TRBV20-1|NA|NA
TGCAGTGCTAGTATCCCCAGAGGCTCTGGAAACACCATATATTTT
CSASIPRGSGNTIYF
>TRBJ2-3|TRBV7-2|TRBD1|NA
TGTGCCAGCAGCTCACAGGGGGCGCTGGGCACAGATACGCAGTATTTT
CASSSQGALGTDTQYF
>TRBJ2-3|TRBV12-3/TRBV12-4|TRBD2|NA
TGTGCCAGCAGTTTAGCGGGGGGGGAGACGCAGTATTTT
CASSLAGGETQYF
>TRBJ1-6|TRBV2|TRBD1|NA
TGTGCCAGCAGGCCGGGACAGGGGGCTTATAATTCACCCCTCCACTTT
CASRPGQGAYNSPLHF
>TRBJ1-1|TRBV28|NA|NA
TGTGCCAGCAGTTTGGCCCACACTGAAGCTTTCTTT
CASSLAHTEAFF
>TRBJ2-7|TRBV9|NA|NA
TGTGCCAGCAGTATCTTGGGGACGGAGGGGTCCGAGCAGTACTTC
CASSILGTEGSEQYF
>TRBJ1-5|TRBV19|NA|NA
TGTGCCAGTAGTATATCGAGTTGGGGGGTGAGCAATCAGCCCCAGCATTTT
CASSISSWGVSNQPQHF
>TRBJ1-6|TRBV15|NA|once
TGTGCCACCAGCAGAGATAGTGATTCACCCCTCCACTTT
CATSRDSDSPLHF
>TRBJ2-2|TRBV11-3|NA|NA
TGTGCCAGCAGCTTAGTCACCTGGGGGGCGAACACCGGGGAGCTGTTTTTT
CASSLVTWGANTGELFF
>TRBJ2-7|TRBV5-8|NA|NA
TGTGCCAGCAGCTGGAGCTCCTACGAGCAGTACTTC
CASSWSSYEQYF
>TRBJ2-2|TRBV9|TRBD2|few
TGTGCCAGCAGCGCGGGACTAGAAAGTTGGACCGGGGAGCTGTTTTTT
CASSAGLESWTGELFF
>TRBJ1-2|TRBV19|TRBD1|NA
TGTGCCAGTAGTCCCGGACAGGGTGGAGGCTATGGCTACACCTTC
CASSPGQGGGYGYTF
>TRBJ1-3|TRBV4-2|NA|NA
TGTGCCAGCAGCCAAAATCACAGGGCAGCTGGAAACACCATATATTTT
CASSQNHRAAGNTIYF
>TRBJ1-2|TRBV14|NA|NA
TGTGCCAGCAGCCAAGGGGGAGATGGCTACACCTTC
CASSQGGDGYTF
>TRBJ2-7|TRBV27|TRBD1|once
TGTGCCAGCAGCCCGGGACAGGGGCTAACCTACGAGCAGTACTTC
CASSPGQGLTYEQYF
>TRBJ1-2|TRBV7-2|TRBD1|NA
TGTGCCAGCAGCCCCCGGACAGGAAGACGACAAAAGGGCTACACCTTC
CASSPRTGRRQKGYTF
>TRBJ2-7|TRBV11-1|NA|once
TGTGCCAGCAGCTTAGGCCCTCGGTACGAGCAGTACTTC
CASSLGPRYEQYF
>TRBJ2-1|TRBV27|NA|NA
TGTGCCAGCAGTTTAAGAGCGAGTACCTCGGATGAGCAGTTCTTC
CASSLRASTSDEQFF
>TRBJ2-1|TRBV10-2|TRBD2|NA
TGCGCCAGCACTACTAGCGGGGGATATGAGCAGTTCTTC
CASTTSGGYEQFF